These 5 T cell receptor beta chains were all obtained from the same sample, sequenced in a study of cytomegalovirus exposure and HLA in healthy donors. PCR used 60 Vbeta primers and 13 Jbeta primers. Here immunoSEQ multiplex PCR was the method, and the copy in TCRdb shows in-frame clones only, minus some. Across about 130,000 clones, the top ten clones capture about 2.2% of the sample. Sequencing was performed on PBMCs. These TCRs come from a man aged 35 to 55 in good health and CMV-seronegative.

This chain joins TRBV2 and TRBJ2-1; D remains ambiguous. Germline CDR1 SNHLY, CDR2 FYNNEI. CDR3 length: 11 residues. V was trimmed by 7 bases and J by 4 bases, leaving 5 bases between them. This CDR3 is CASKQYNEQFF. DNA for the CDR3: TGTGCCAGCAAACAGTACAATGAGCAGTTCTTC.

V gene TRBV5-1 combines with J gene TRBJ2-6, with TRBD1 as a possible D gene (5 bases). Germline V gives CDR1 SGHRS, CDR2 YFSETQ. The V and J ends lost 3 bases and 1 base respectively, with 8 bases between them. The length of the CDR3 is 15 residues. The CDR3 DNA reads TGCGCCAGCAGCTGGCAGGGTTCTGGGGCCAACGTCCTGACTTTC. This translates into CASSWQGSGANVLTF.

The chain's CDR3 is CASSPRRDRDYEQYF. CDR3 nucleotide sequence: TGTGCCAGCAGTCCCAGGCGGGACAGGGACTACGAGCAGTACTTC. The V and J genes are TRBV6-6 and TRBJ2-5; TRBD1 matches at 9 bases. The DNA end lines up better with TRBJ2-7; the J call may be wrong. Per germline, CDR1 MNHNY and CDR2 SVGAGI (reference sequence). This CDR3 contains 15 residues.

The rearrangement joins TRBV11-2 to TRBJ2-7; 8 bases agree with TRBD2. Germline lookup yields CDR1 SGHAT and CDR2 FQNNGV. With 1 base clipped from V and 0 bases from J, the junction kept 2 bases outside the gene matches. This CDR3 region has 15 residues. The CDR3 DNA reads TGTGCCAGCAGCTTAGCGAGCGGGAGCTCCTACGAGCAGTACTTC. Translated, it gives CASSLASGSSYEQYF. The entire variable domain, with the rest obtained from reference TRBV11-2 and TRBJ2-7, is as follows: EAGVAQSPRYKIIEKRQSVAFWCNPISGHATLYWYQQILGQGPKLLIQFQNNGVVDDSQLPKDRFSAERLKGVDSTLKIQPAKLEDSAVYLCASSLASGSSYEQYFGPGTRLTVT.

The chain recombines TRBV6-1 with TRBJ2-7, with 12 bases matching TRBD2. V gave up 10 bases and J gave up 2 bases; unmatched junction bases: 9. This CDR3 comprises 15 residues. Germline V lookup: CDR1 MNHNS, CDR2 SASEGT. The CDR3 is CATRLAGVGAYEQYF. DNA for the CDR3: TGTGCCACCCGACTAGCGGGAGTCGGGGCCTACGAGCAGTACTTC.